The rows below give T cell receptor beta chains drawn from one sample of a study of cytomegalovirus exposure and HLA in healthy donors. Produced via immunoSEQ multiplex PCR; TCRdb's table is partial and in-frame only. Of about 120,000 clones in the sample, 55% to 65% were seen once. Sequencing was done on a sample of PBMCs. These receptors originate from a man aged 40-49 years in good health and CMV-seropositive. Each CDR3 is given with its conserved first and last residue. Fields, in order: V gene, D gene, clone size, J gene, CDR3 DNA, CDR3 protein. The D gene is left open where the match is weak. Clone sizes are given selectively: once, few, many, or a class where the clone is expanded.

V: TRBV6-1; D: TRBD2; size: -; J: TRBJ2-7; DNA: TGTGCCAGCACTGACGGCGGGGGGTCGTTAGAGCAGTACTTC; CDR3: CASTDGGGSLEQYF
V: TRBV6-1; D: TRBD1; size: few; J: TRBJ2-5; DNA: TGTGCCAGCAGTGGACAGGGGTTGGAGACCCAGTACTTC; CDR3: CASSGQGLETQYF
V: TRBV25-1; D: -; size: once; J: TRBJ2-3; DNA: TGTGCCAGCAGTGAATGGGGGACAAGATCAGATACGCAGTATTTT; CDR3: CASSEWGTRSDTQYF
V: TRBV7-8; D: -; size: -; J: TRBJ2-5; DNA: TGTGCCAGCAGTGCGACTGTTCGGGAGACCCAGTACTTC; CDR3: CASSATVRETQYF
V: TRBV2; D: -; size: few; J: TRBJ2-3; DNA: TGTGCCAGCAGTGAACGGAGCGGAGGCCCAGATACGCAGTATTTT; CDR3: CASSERSGGPDTQYF
V: TRBV5-1; D: TRBD1; size: -; J: TRBJ2-3; DNA: TGCGCCAGCAGCCCCTGGACAGGGGAAACAGATACGCAGTATTTT; CDR3: CASSPWTGETDTQYF
V: TRBV6-5; D: -; size: -; J: TRBJ2-7; DNA: TGTGCCAGCAGTTACGGGGGCCTCGGCTCCTACGAGCAGTACTTC; CDR3: CASSYGGLGSYEQYF
V: TRBV7-3; D: TRBD2; size: -; J: TRBJ2-3; DNA: TGTGCCAGCAGCCCGACGGGGGGGCTCGCAGATACGCAGTATTTT; CDR3: CASSPTGGLADTQYF
V: TRBV27; D: TRBD2; size: -; J: TRBJ2-4; DNA: TGTGCCAGCAGTTTAGGTCTAGCGGGAGGGAACATTCAGTACTTC; CDR3: CASSLGLAGGNIQYF
V: TRBV19; D: TRBD1; size: -; J: TRBJ1-5; DNA: TGTGCCAGTAGTAGGATGGACAGGGACACAAGACCCCAGCATTTT; CDR3: CASSRMDRDTRPQHF
V: TRBV28; D: -; size: few; J: TRBJ2-7; DNA: TGTGCCAGTGGAGCCTACGAGCAGTACTTC; CDR3: CASGAYEQYF
V: TRBV15; D: -; size: -; J: TRBJ2-1; DNA: TGTGCCACCAGCAGAGGTGGGACTTATACCTACAATGAGCAGTTCTTC; CDR3: CATSRGGTYTYNEQFF
V: TRBV28; D: TRBD1; size: -; J: TRBJ1-2; DNA: TGTGCCAGCAGTTTATACCTACAGGGGGGAAACTATGGCTACACCTTC; CDR3: CASSLYLQGGNYGYTF
V: TRBV19; D: TRBD1; size: -; J: TRBJ2-5; DNA: TGTGCCAGTAGTATTCAGGGGGACCGTTGGGAGACCCAGTACTTC; CDR3: CASSIQGDRWETQYF
V: TRBV5-1; D: TRBD1; size: -; J: TRBJ1-2; DNA: TGCGCCAGCCGCCCCGACAGGGAGGACTATGGCTACACCTTC; CDR3: CASRPDREDYGYTF
V: TRBV5-6; D: -; size: few; J: TRBJ2-7; DNA: TGTGCCAGCAGCTCTGATACCGGGACACTCCCCTACGAGCAGTACTTC; CDR3: CASSSDTGTLPYEQYF
V: TRBV30; D: TRBD1; size: once; J: TRBJ2-1; DNA: TGTGCCTGGAACCTAGGGGGCTTTTCCAATGAGCAGTTCTTC; CDR3: CAWNLGGFSNEQFF
V: TRBV14; D: -; size: -; J: TRBJ1-2; DNA: TGTGCCAGCAGCCAAGAACAGTTAGTCGCTGGCTATGGCTACACCTTC; CDR3: CASSQEQLVAGYGYTF
V: TRBV25-1; D: -; size: -; J: TRBJ2-7; DNA: TGTGCCAGCAGTCCCAGGGGTGTCTCCTACGAGCAGTACTTC; CDR3: CASSPRGVSYEQYF
V: TRBV19; D: TRBD2; size: -; J: TRBJ2-2; DNA: TGTGCCAGTAGGGGTCTAGCGGGAGCCGGGGAGCTGTTTTTT; CDR3: CASRGLAGAGELFF
V: TRBV7-2; D: -; size: -; J: TRBJ2-7; DNA: TGTGCCAGCAGCTTCCTATCTCACTACGAGCAGTACTTC; CDR3: CASSFLSHYEQYF
V: TRBV10-2; D: TRBD1; size: -; J: TRBJ1-2; DNA: TGCGCCAGCTCAGACGGGACCGGGACAGGGGCGCACGGCTACACCTTC; CDR3: CASSDGTGTGAHGYTF
V: TRBV11-2; D: TRBD2; size: -; J: TRBJ2-3; DNA: TGTGCCAGCAGCCGCAGCGGGGTAACCACAGATACGCAGTATTTT; CDR3: CASSRSGVTTDTQYF
V: TRBV7-2; D: -; size: few; J: TRBJ2-7; DNA: TGTGCCAGCAGCGCAACCCGGGGGGAGCAGTACTTC; CDR3: CASSATRGEQYF
V: TRBV10-3; D: TRBD2; size: -; J: TRBJ2-7; DNA: TGTGCCATCAAAGGGACTAGCGGGGTGTACGAGCAGTACTTC; CDR3: CAIKGTSGVYEQYF
V: TRBV28; D: -; size: -; J: TRBJ1-2; DNA: TGTGCCAGCAGTTACGGGGTCCTACCGGCATATGGCTACACCTTC; CDR3: CASSYGVLPAYGYTF
V: TRBV19; D: -; size: few; J: TRBJ1-6; DNA: TGTGCCAGTAGTATCGGGTATAATTCACCCCTCCACTTT; CDR3: CASSIGYNSPLHF
V: TRBV4-3; D: -; size: few; J: TRBJ1-4; DNA: TGCGCCAGCAGCCAAGATGCCCCGGGGACAACTAATGAAAAACTGTTTTTT; CDR3: CASSQDAPGTTNEKLFF
V: TRBV5-6; D: -; size: few; J: TRBJ2-2; DNA: TGTGCCAGCAGCTGGGCCTTGGGCCAGATTGGCACCGGGGAGCTGTTTTTT; CDR3: CASSWALGQIGTGELFF
V: TRBV5-3; D: TRBD1; size: -; J: TRBJ1-4; DNA: TGTGCCAGAAGCTCTACAGGGGGCGCTAATGAAAAACTGTTTTTT; CDR3: CARSSTGGANEKLFF
V: TRBV30; D: TRBD2; size: medium-sized; J: TRBJ2-3; DNA: TGTGCCTGGACGTCCTTAGCGGGAGAGCACACAGATACGCAGTATTTT; CDR3: CAWTSLAGEHTDTQYF
V: TRBV6-5; D: TRBD1; size: -; J: TRBJ1-5; DNA: TGTGCCAGCTCCTATGACAGGGATTGGAATCAGCCCCAGCATTTT; CDR3: CASSYDRDWNQPQHF
V: TRBV2; D: TRBD1; size: -; J: TRBJ1-5; DNA: TGTGCCAGCAGTGATGGGACAGGGAGCCTTCAGCCCCAGCATTTT; CDR3: CASSDGTGSLQPQHF
V: TRBV6-5; D: TRBD2; size: -; J: TRBJ2-7; DNA: TGTGCCAGCAGTTACTCGTCGGGAGGGCCGGGCGAGCAGTACTTC; CDR3: CASSYSSGGPGEQYF
V: TRBV7-2; D: -; size: -; J: TRBJ1-4; DNA: TGTGCCAGCAGCTTAGTCTCCTACGGGCACAGGGCTAATGAAAAACTGTTTTTT; CDR3: CASSLVSYGHRANEKLFF
V: TRBV6-1; D: -; size: -; J: TRBJ1-6; DNA: TGTGCCAGCTGGGAGCAGGGGAATTCACCCCTCCACTTT; CDR3: CASWEQGNSPLHF
V: TRBV11-3; D: -; size: -; J: TRBJ2-2; DNA: TGTGCCAGCAGCTCTTCTATTACCGGACAGAACACCGGGGAGCTGTTTTTT; CDR3: CASSSSITGQNTGELFF
V: TRBV7-3; D: -; size: -; J: TRBJ2-3; DNA: TGTGCCAGCAGCTCGTCAGGGGATACGCAGTATTTT; CDR3: CASSSSGDTQYF
V: TRBV2; D: -; size: -; J: TRBJ1-2; DNA: TGTGCCAGCAGTGCTCCGACAGGCATTAACTATGGCTACACCTTC; CDR3: CASSAPTGINYGYTF
V: TRBV6-5; D: -; size: -; J: TRBJ2-7; DNA: TGTGCCAGCAGTTACTCCCTCCGGACAACCTACGAGCAGTACTTC; CDR3: CASSYSLRTTYEQYF
V: TRBV5-1; D: -; size: -; J: TRBJ1-1; DNA: TGCGCCAGCAGCTTGACAGGCTGGAACACTGAAGCTTTCTTT; CDR3: CASSLTGWNTEAFF
V: TRBV5-1; D: TRBD1; size: few; J: TRBJ1-1; DNA: TGCGCCAGCAGCATCGGGACAGGAGATGCAGACACTGAAGCTTTCTTT; CDR3: CASSIGTGDADTEAFF
V: TRBV5-1; D: -; size: once; J: TRBJ2-3; DNA: TGCGCCAGCACCCACCCCGGGGGGCGCGCAGATACGCAGTATTTT; CDR3: CASTHPGGRADTQYF
V: TRBV5-1; D: TRBD1; size: -; J: TRBJ1-2; DNA: TGCGCCAGCAGCCCCTGGACAGGGGGAGACTATGGCTACACCTTC; CDR3: CASSPWTGGDYGYTF
V: TRBV19; D: TRBD1; size: -; J: TRBJ1-2; DNA: TGTGCCAGTAGTACCACAGGGGACCACTATGGCTACACCTTC; CDR3: CASSTTGDHYGYTF
V: TRBV28; D: -; size: -; J: TRBJ1-5; DNA: TGTGCCAGCAGTTTAGGCGGGCCCAATCAGCCCCAGCATTTT; CDR3: CASSLGGPNQPQHF
V: TRBV4-2; D: TRBD1; size: few; J: TRBJ1-4; DNA: TGTGCCAGCAGCCGCAACGCACAGGGGGCCGCTAATGAAAAACTGTTTTTT; CDR3: CASSRNAQGAANEKLFF
V: TRBV5-6; D: -; size: -; J: TRBJ1-2; DNA: TGTGCCAGCAGCTTGGTACAGCCTTCTAACTATGGCTACACCTTC; CDR3: CASSLVQPSNYGYTF
V: TRBV7-2; D: -; size: -; J: TRBJ1-1; DNA: TGTGCCAGCAGCTTAGTAGTCCGCGGTGAAGCTTTCTTT; CDR3: CASSLVVRGEAFF
V: TRBV4-1; D: -; size: -; J: TRBJ2-2; DNA: TGCGCCAGCAGCCATAGGAACACCGGGGAGCTGTTTTTT; CDR3: CASSHRNTGELFF
V: TRBV1; D: -; size: few; J: TRBJ1-5; DNA: TGCACCAGCAGCCTCAGGGACAGGGGAAATTATAGCAATCAGCCCCAGCATTTT; CDR3: CTSSLRDRGNYSNQPQHF
V: TRBV28; D: -; size: few; J: TRBJ2-7; DNA: TGTGCCAGCAGTTGGGACACTCCCTACGAGCAGTACTTC; CDR3: CASSWDTPYEQYF
V: TRBV5-1; D: -; size: -; J: TRBJ1-4; DNA: TGCGCCAGCAGCTTGGTCGGGGGGGCTAATGAAAAACTGTTTTTT; CDR3: CASSLVGGANEKLFF
V: TRBV7-2; D: TRBD1; size: -; J: TRBJ2-5; DNA: TGTGCCAGCAGCTCCCAGACAGGGGAAGAGACCCAGTACTTC; CDR3: CASSSQTGEETQYF
V: TRBV5-1; D: TRBD1; size: once; J: TRBJ2-1; DNA: TGCGCCAGCAGCTTGGAGGGACAGGGCTCCTACAATGAGCAGTTCTTC; CDR3: CASSLEGQGSYNEQFF
V: TRBV28; D: TRBD1; size: -; J: TRBJ2-2; DNA: TGTGCCAGCAGTTTGCGGGGCAGGGGGCGGACCGGGGAGCTGTTTTTT; CDR3: CASSLRGRGRTGELFF
V: TRBV5-1; D: TRBD1; size: few; J: TRBJ2-3; DNA: TGCGCCAGCAGCCCTTGGACAGGGGGCCCCACAGATACGCAGTATTTT; CDR3: CASSPWTGGPTDTQYF
V: TRBV25-1; D: -; size: -; J: TRBJ2-7; DNA: TGTGCCAGCAGCGCCTCTTTGGAGGGGAGGAACGAGCAGTACTTC; CDR3: CASSASLEGRNEQYF
V: TRBV6-5; D: -; size: few; J: TRBJ2-5; DNA: TGTGCCAGCAGTTACTTCGGACTGCAAGAGACCCAGTACTTC; CDR3: CASSYFGLQETQYF